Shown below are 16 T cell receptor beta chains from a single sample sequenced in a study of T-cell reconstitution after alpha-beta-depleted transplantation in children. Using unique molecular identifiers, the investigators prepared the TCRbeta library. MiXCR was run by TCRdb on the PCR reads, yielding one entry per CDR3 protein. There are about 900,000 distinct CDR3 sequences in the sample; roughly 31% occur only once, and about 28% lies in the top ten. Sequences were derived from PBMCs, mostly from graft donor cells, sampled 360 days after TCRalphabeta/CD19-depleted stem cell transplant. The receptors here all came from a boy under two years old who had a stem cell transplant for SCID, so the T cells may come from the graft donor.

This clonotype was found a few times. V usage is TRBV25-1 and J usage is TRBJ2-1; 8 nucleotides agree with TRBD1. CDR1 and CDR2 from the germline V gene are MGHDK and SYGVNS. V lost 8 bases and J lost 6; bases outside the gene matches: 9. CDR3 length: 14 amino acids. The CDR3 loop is CASGTGTWRNEQFF. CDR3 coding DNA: TGTGCCAGCGGGACAGGCACTTGGCGCAATGAGCAGTTCTTC.

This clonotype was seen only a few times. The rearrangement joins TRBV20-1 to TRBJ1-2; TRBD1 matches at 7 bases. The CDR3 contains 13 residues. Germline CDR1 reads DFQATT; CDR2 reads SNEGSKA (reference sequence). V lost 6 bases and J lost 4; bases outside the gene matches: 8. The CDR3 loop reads CSAPGQTPYGYTF. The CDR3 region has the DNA TGCAGTGCCCCGGGACAGACTCCCTATGGCTACACCTTC.

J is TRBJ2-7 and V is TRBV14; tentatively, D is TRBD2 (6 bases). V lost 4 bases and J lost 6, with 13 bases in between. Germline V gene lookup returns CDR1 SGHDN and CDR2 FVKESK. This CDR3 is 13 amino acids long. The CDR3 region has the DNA TGTGCCAGCAGCCCAATTCGGGGAGGCGAGCAGTACTTC. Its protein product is CASSPIRGGEQYF.

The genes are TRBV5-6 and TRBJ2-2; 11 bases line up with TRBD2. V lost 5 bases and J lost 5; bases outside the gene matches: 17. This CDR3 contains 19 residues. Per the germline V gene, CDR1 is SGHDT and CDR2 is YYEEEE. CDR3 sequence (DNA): TGTGCCAGCAGTTCCAACCCCGCTAGCGGGGGGAAAGGGACCGGGGAGCTGTTTTTT. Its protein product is CASSSNPASGGKGTGELFF.

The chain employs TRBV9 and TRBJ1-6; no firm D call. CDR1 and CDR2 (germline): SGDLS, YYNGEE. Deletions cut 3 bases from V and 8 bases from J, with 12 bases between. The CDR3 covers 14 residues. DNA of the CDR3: TGTGCCAGCAGCGGGGCTGTCGCGGATTCACCCCTCCACTTT. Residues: CASSGAVADSPLHF. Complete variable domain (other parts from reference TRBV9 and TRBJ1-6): DSGVTQTPKHLITATGQRVTLRCSPRSGDLSVYWYQQSLDQGLQFLIQYYNGEERAKGNILERFSAQQFPDLHSELNLSSLELGDSALYFCASSGAVADSPLHFGNGTRLTVT.

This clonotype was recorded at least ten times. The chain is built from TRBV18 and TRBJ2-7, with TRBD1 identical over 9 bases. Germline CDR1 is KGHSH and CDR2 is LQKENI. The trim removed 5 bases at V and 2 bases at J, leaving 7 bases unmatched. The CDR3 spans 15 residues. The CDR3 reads CASSAGTGFPYEQYF. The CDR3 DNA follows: TGTGCCAGCTCAGCCGGGACAGGGTTTCCCTACGAGCAGTACTTC.

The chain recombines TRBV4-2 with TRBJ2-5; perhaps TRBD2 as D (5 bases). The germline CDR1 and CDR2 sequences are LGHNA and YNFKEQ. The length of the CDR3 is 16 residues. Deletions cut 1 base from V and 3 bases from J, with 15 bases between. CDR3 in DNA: TGTGCCAGCAGCCAAGGGGTTTCGGCGGGTGAAGAGACCCAGTACTTC. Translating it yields CASSQGVSAGEETQYF.

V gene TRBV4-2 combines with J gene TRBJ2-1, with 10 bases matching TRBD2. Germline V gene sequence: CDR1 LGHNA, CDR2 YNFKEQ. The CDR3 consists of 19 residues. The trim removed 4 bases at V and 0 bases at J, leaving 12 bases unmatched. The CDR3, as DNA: TGTGCCAGCAGCCTCTCCCCGGGACTAGCGCCCAGCTCCTACAATGAGCAGTTCTTC. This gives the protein CASSLSPGLAPSSYNEQFF.

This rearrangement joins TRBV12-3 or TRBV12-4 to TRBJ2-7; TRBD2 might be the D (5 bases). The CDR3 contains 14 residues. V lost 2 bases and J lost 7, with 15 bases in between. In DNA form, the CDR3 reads TGTGCCAGCAGTTTAATAAGAGGGATTGGTGAGCAGTACTTC. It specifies CASSLIRGIGEQYF.

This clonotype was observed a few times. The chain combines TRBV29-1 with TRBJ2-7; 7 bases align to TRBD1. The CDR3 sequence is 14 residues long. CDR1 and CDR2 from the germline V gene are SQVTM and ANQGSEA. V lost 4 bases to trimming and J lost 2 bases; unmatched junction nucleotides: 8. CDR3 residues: CSVGTDRSPYEQYF. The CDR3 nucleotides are TGCAGCGTTGGTACGGACAGGTCTCCCTACGAGCAGTACTTC.

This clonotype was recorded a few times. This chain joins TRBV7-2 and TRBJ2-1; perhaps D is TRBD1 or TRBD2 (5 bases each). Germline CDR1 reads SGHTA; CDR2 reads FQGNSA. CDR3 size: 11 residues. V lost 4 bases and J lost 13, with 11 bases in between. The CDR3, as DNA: TGTGCCAGCAGCTCCGGGACCGTTCAGTTCTTC. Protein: CASSSGTVQFF.

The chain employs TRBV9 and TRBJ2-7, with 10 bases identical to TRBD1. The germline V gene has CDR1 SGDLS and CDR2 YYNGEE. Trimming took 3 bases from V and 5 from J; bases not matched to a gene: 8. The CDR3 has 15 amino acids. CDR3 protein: CASSASGTGAHEQYF. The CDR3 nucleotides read TGTGCCAGCAGCGCCTCCGGGACAGGGGCCCACGAGCAGTACTTC.

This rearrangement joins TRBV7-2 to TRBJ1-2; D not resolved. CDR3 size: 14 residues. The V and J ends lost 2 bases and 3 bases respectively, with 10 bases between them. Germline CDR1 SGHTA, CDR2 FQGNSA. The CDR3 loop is CASSLNQAYYGYTF. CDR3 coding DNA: TGTGCCAGCAGCTTAAACCAGGCCTACTATGGCTACACCTTC.

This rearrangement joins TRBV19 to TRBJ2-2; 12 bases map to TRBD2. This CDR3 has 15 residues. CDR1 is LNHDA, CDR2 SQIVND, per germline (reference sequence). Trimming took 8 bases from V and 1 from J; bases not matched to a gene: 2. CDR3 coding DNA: TGTGCCAGTGGGGGACTAGCGGGGAACACCGGGGAGCTGTTTTTT. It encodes CASGGLAGNTGELFF.

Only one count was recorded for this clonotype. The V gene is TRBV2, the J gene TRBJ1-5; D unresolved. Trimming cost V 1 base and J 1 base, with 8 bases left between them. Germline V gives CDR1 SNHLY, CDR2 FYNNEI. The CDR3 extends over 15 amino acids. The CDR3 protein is CASSEGPRSNQPQHF. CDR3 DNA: TGTGCCAGCAGTGAAGGCCCGCGCAGCAATCAGCCCCAGCATTTT. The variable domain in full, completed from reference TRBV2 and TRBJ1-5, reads EPEVTQTPSHQVTQMGQEVILRCVPISNHLYFYWYRQILGQKVEFLVSFYNNEISEKSEIFDDQFSVERPDGSNFTLKIRSTKLEDSAMYFCASSEGPRSNQPQHFGDGTRLSIL.

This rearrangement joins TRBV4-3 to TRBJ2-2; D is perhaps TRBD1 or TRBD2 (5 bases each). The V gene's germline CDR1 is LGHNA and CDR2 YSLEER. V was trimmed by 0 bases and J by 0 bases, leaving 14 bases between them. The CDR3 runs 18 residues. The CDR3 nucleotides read TGCGCCAGCAGCCAAGAGGTTTGGGACCCCACGAACACCGGGGAGCTGTTTTTT. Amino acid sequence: CASSQEVWDPTNTGELFF.